This T cell receptor beta chain was sequenced during a study of blood T cells in healthy people across ages. Background on the study: For every two T cells, template switching captured about one barcoded beta molecule.

PCR was performed a second time for roughly 7 to 11 cycles using a sample-barcoded 5' primer and a J-beta primer mix. TCRdb fed the 5' RACE reads into MiXCR, producing one record per CDR3 protein. Seen here are fewer than 1.5 million distinct CDR3 sequences, approximately 40% observed once, and the top ten hold under 8%. V lost 2 bases and J lost 5, with 11 bases in between. Germline V gives CDR1 SGDLS, CDR2 YYNGEE. The CDR3 length is 13 residues. The chain links TRBV9 to TRBJ2-7, with D unclear. The clonotype originates from a woman aged 18 to 35 in good health. Material: blood. The CDR3 spells CASSVGRQNEQYF. As DNA, the CDR3 is TGTGCCAGCAGCGTCGGGCGGCAGAACGAGCAGTACTTC.